What follows are 27 T cell receptor beta chains derived from one specimen sequenced in a study of T cells in Graves' hyperthyroidism and ophthalmopathy. Template material for amplifying TCR beta CDR3 regions consisted of RNA transcripts. An initial round of RT-PCR targeting the TCR CDR3 relied on the HTBI primer set. Using its own MiXCR run on the multiplex PCR reads, TCRdb lists one record per CDR3 protein. The sample holds hundreds of thousands of distinct CDR3 sequences, less than 45% seen once. The sample was peripheral blood or thyroid tissue (not recorded which). These receptors originate from an adult man with Graves' disease, either hyperthyroidism or ophthalmopathy (not recorded which).

V gene TRBV11-2 combines with J gene TRBJ1-2; 7 nucleotides agree with TRBD1. Trimming cost V 2 bases and J 4 bases; bases outside gene matches: 10. The germline V gene has CDR1 SGHAT and CDR2 FQNNGV. The CDR3 is made up of 16 amino acids. The CDR3 DNA reads TGTGCCAGCAGCTTAAAGGGGGACAGATTGTTCTATGGCTACACCTTC. It yields the protein CASSLKGDRLFYGYTF.

The chain links TRBV10-3 to TRBJ1-1; 7 bases match TRBD1. CDR1 is ENHRY, CDR2 SYGVKD, per germline. This CDR3 contains 13 residues. Unmatched junction bases numbered 5, after V lost 3 bases and J lost 7 bases. The CDR3 sequence: CAISDKGAIEAFF. The CDR3 DNA reads TGTGCCATCAGTGATAAGGGGGCTATTGAAGCTTTCTTT.

This chain connects TRBV20-1 to TRBJ1-1; 8 nucleotides line up with TRBD1. The V gene end was trimmed by 1 base and the J gene end by 5 bases; junction bases not matched to a gene: 6. Germline V gene sequence: CDR1 DFQATT, CDR2 SNEGSKA (reference sequence). This CDR3 is built from 14 residues. The CDR3 bases are TGCAGTGCTAGAGTGACAGGGGTCAGGACTGAAGCTTTCTTT. It specifies CSARVTGVRTEAFF.

Only a few counts were recorded for this clonotype. This rearrangement joins TRBV20-1 to TRBJ1-5; 7 nucleotides line up with TRBD1. This CDR3 contains 15 residues. Losses at the gene ends were 3 bases for V and 0 bases for J; bases not matched to a gene: 5. Looked up from germline, CDR1 is DFQATT and CDR2 is SNEGSKA (reference sequence). The chain's CDR3 is CSASDRADSNQPQHF. CDR3 sequence (DNA): TGCAGTGCTAGCGACAGGGCCGATAGCAATCAGCCCCAGCATTTT.

The chain uses TRBV29-1 and TRBJ1-2; 10 bases are shared with TRBD1. The V segment lost 8 bases and the J segment 8 bases; nucleotides outside the gene matches: 8. This CDR3 has 12 residues. Germline V gene lookup returns CDR1 SQVTM and CDR2 ANQGSEA. The CDR3 sequence: CSSDRGPGGYTF. In DNA, the CDR3 is TGCAGCAGTGACAGGGGGCCGGGAGGCTACACCTTC.

With respect to this clonotype: A much larger clone lies a single base off, so this may be a read error. The rearrangement links TRBV25-1 to TRBJ2-7; 11 nucleotides line up with TRBD1. CDR1 and CDR2 from the germline V gene are MGHDK and SYGVNS. J gave up 6 bases and V 3 bases, and 7 bases lay outside the gene matches. The CDR3 runs to 15 residues. The CDR3 reads CASSDPGTGGREQYF. In DNA form, the CDR3 reads TGTGCCAGCAGTGACCCGGGGACAGGGGGACGCGAGCAGTACTTC.

This chain joins TRBV7-3 and TRBJ2-5, with D possibly TRBD2 on 6 matching bases. The DNA matches TRBJ2-1 better at its end, which makes the J call doubtful. The V gene's germline CDR1 is SGHTA and CDR2 FQGTGA. This CDR3 spans 13 amino acids. CDR3 sequence reads: CASSLGGGGEQFF. DNA for the CDR3: TGTGCCAGCAGCTTAGGGGGAGGCGGTGAGCAGTTCTTC.

The chain links TRBV20-1 to TRBJ2-7, with 8 bases that match TRBD2. Trimming at V came to 5 bases and at J to 3 bases, leaving 12 bases not matched to a gene. Germline V gene lookup returns CDR1 DFQATT and CDR2 SNEGSKA (reference sequence). This CDR3 region has 15 residues. The CDR3 coding sequence is TGCAGTGCTTACCCCAACATGGCGGGAGGCTACGAGCAGTACTTC. Translation gives CSAYPNMAGGYEQYF.

J is TRBJ1-1 and V is TRBV9, with D unresolved. Trimming stripped 1 base from V and 4 bases from J, with 14 bases between. The CDR3 sequence is 15 residues long. The germline CDR1 and CDR2 sequences are SGDLS and YYNGEE. The CDR3 DNA reads TGTGCCAGCAGCGTACACGACTGGGGAGGCACTGAAGCTTTCTTT. Amino acid sequence: CASSVHDWGGTEAFF.

This clonotype came up many times. V gene TRBV10-1 combines with J gene TRBJ1-1, with D maybe TRBD1 (6 bases). Germline assignment: CDR1 WNHNN and CDR2 SYGVQD (reference sequence). The CDR3 has 15 amino acids. Trimming took off 6 bases at V and 2 bases at J, with 16 bases between the two ends. In DNA form, the CDR3 reads TGCGCCAGCAGCGGAAACGACAGGACCAACACTGAAGCTTTCTTT. It yields the protein CASSGNDRTNTEAFF.

This clonotype was recorded many times. This chain links TRBV10-3 with TRBJ1-6; D is perhaps TRBD1 (6 bases). CDR1 ENHRY and CDR2 SYGVKD come from the germline V gene. V dropped 2 bases and J dropped 5 bases, with 10 bases sitting between them. The CDR3 is 15 residues long. The CDR3 bases are TGTGCCATCAGTGAGGGGACATCAAATAATTCACCCCTCCACTTT. It yields the protein CAISEGTSNNSPLHF.

This clonotype was seen ten or more times. The chain employs TRBV29-1 and TRBJ2-7; possible D gene TRBD1, 5 bases. The germline V and J ends were trimmed by 4 bases and 5 bases, with 18 bases remaining between them. Per germline, CDR1 SQVTM and CDR2 ANQGSEA. The CDR3 is made up of 14 amino acids. CDR3 DNA: TGCAGCGTTGGGAAGGCAGGGTCCTACCACGAGCAGTACTTC. Its protein product is CSVGKAGSYHEQYF.

The chain recombines TRBV29-1 with TRBJ2-2, with D perhaps being TRBD1 or TRBD2 (5 bases each). Trimming shortened V by 6 bases and J by 5 bases, and 13 bases separated the two germline ends. CDR3 size: 13 residues. From germline, CDR1 is SQVTM and CDR2 ANQGSEA. CDR3 residues: CSVRRGGTGELFF. CDR3 nucleotides: TGCAGCGTCCGAAGGGGCGGGACCGGGGAGCTGTTTTTT.

This clonotype was detected many times. The CDR3 DNA is TGTGCCAGCAGCCGTGACTCGGAGGGCTACACCTTC. Translated, it gives CASSRDSEGYTF. The rearrangement uses TRBV12-3 or TRBV12-4 and TRBJ1-2; no firm D call. V lost 6 bases and J 8 bases, leaving 13 bases between the germline ends. The CDR3 length is 12 residues.

The chain employs TRBV5-5 and TRBJ1-6, with D unclear. CDR3 length: 15 amino acids. Germline V gene lookup returns CDR1 SGHKS and CDR2 YYEKEE (reference sequence). V dropped 1 base and J dropped 7 bases, with 12 bases sitting between them. The CDR3 region is CASSLYQDANSPLHF. DNA of the CDR3: TGTGCCAGCAGCTTGTATCAGGACGCGAATTCACCCCTCCACTTT.

This clonotype occurred a few times. This sequence joins TRBV7-2 and TRBJ1-6; no reliable D call. The germline V gene encodes CDR1 SGHTA and CDR2 FQGNSA. This CDR3 region has 17 residues. V was pared by 5 bases and J by 5 bases, with 19 bases between. The CDR3 nucleotides read TGTGCCAGCAGCCCGACTCGACCGGGTCGAGATAATTCACCCCTCCACTTT. This gives the protein CASSPTRPGRDNSPLHF.

This clonotype occurred a few times. The chain links TRBV20-1 to TRBJ2-2, with 9 bases fitting TRBD1. J was trimmed by 5 bases and V by 3 bases; bases with no gene match: 7. The CDR3 runs to 15 residues. CDR1 and CDR2 (germline): DFQATT, SNEGSKA (reference sequence). The CDR3 is CSASFGTGMTGELFF. CDR3 DNA: TGCAGTGCTAGTTTCGGGACAGGGATGACCGGGGAGCTGTTTTTT.

The genes are TRBV29-1 and TRBJ2-5, with D perhaps matching TRBD1 or TRBD2 (5 bases each). CDR1 is SQVTM and CDR2 is ANQGSEA in the germline V gene. Trimming took 7 bases from V and 2 from J, leaving 17 bases between them. CDR3 length equals 14 residues. CDR3 loop: CSATRGDTQETQYF. CDR3 DNA: TGCAGCGCGACACGAGGGGATACACAAGAGACCCAGTACTTC. Full variable domain (outside the CDR3, taken from reference TRBV29-1 and TRBJ2-5): SAVISQKPSRDICQRGTSLTIQCQVDSQVTMMFWYRQQPGQSLTLIATANQGSEATYESGFVIDKFPISRPNLTFSTLTVSNMSPEDSSIYLCSATRGDTQETQYFGPGTRLLVL.

This clonotype was observed a few times. The chain uses TRBV20-1 and TRBJ1-2, with D possibly matching TRBD1 (5 bases). Germline assignment: CDR1 DFQATT and CDR2 SNEGSKA (reference sequence). V was cut by 5 bases and J by 8 bases, with 12 bases left in between. The CDR3 has 11 residues. The CDR3 DNA reads TGCAGTGCTTCGGTTGGGGACGGCTACACCTTC. Its protein product is CSASVGDGYTF.

V and J are TRBV29-1 and TRBJ1-2, with a possible D match to TRBD1 (5 bases). CDR1 and CDR2 from the germline V gene are SQVTM and ANQGSEA. V lost 3 bases, J lost 3 bases, and 11 bases lay in between. CDR3 size: 13 residues. CDR3 coding DNA: TGCAGCGTTGAGCCGGCGGGGGACTATGGCTACACCTTC. Translating gives CSVEPAGDYGYTF.

Remarks on this clonotype: One base away lies a much larger clone, so this may be a sequencing read error. The chain recombines TRBV2 with TRBJ1-2; possibly TRBD1 for D (6 bases). This CDR3 is 14 amino acids long. The germline gives CDR1 SNHLY, CDR2 FYNNEI. The CDR3 DNA is TGTGCCAGCAGTCGGACAGACACTAACTATGGCCACACCTTC. Protein: CASSRTDTNYGHTF.

In its sample, this clonotype was seen many times. The chain uses TRBV29-1 and TRBJ1-2; D possibly corresponds to TRBD1 (5 bases). Germline loops: CDR1 SQVTM, CDR2 ANQGSEA. CDR3 length equals 15 residues. V lost 3 bases and J 3 bases, leaving 17 bases between the germline ends. CDR3 residues: CSVDAGAAGYYGYTF. CDR3 DNA sequence: TGCAGCGTTGACGCTGGGGCAGCGGGGTACTATGGCTACACCTTC.

The chain joins TRBV6-5 to TRBJ1-6, with 7 bases aligning to TRBD1. Germline CDR1 reads MNHEY; CDR2 reads SVGAGI. V shed 0 bases and J 7 bases; nucleotides not matched to a gene: 6. This CDR3 comprises 16 residues. DNA for the CDR3: TGTGCCAGCAGTTACTCCTGGGGGACAGTAAATTCACCCCTCCACTTT. This sequence encodes CASSYSWGTVNSPLHF.

V usage is TRBV29-1 and J usage is TRBJ2-7; the D call may be TRBD1 or TRBD2 (7 bases each). Trimming removed 0 bases at V and 0 bases at J, with 21 bases between. Germline V gene lookup returns CDR1 SQVTM and CDR2 ANQGSEA. This CDR3 is built from 18 residues. The CDR3 loop is CSVEDPRGEGALSYEQYF. DNA of the CDR3: TGCAGCGTTGAAGATCCACGCGGGGAGGGGGCCCTCTCCTACGAGCAGTACTTC.

Details on this clonotype: The junction departs from the called germline gene at one end, perhaps through a read error. V and J are TRBV12-3 or TRBV12-4 and TRBJ2-7; 8 bases align to TRBD2. The CDR3 has 12 amino acids. CDR3 sequence reads: CASSLSGGRGDF. CDR3 nucleotides: TGTGCCAGCAGTTTATCGGGGGGGCGGGGGGACTTC.

The chain joins TRBV5-1 to TRBJ2-2; no definite D call. Trimming shortened V by 5 bases and J by 0 bases, and 11 bases separated the two germline ends. CDR1 and CDR2 (germline): SGHRS, YFSETQ. This CDR3 region has 15 residues. The chain's CDR3 is CASSLKSANTGELFF. CDR3 nucleotides: TGCGCCAGCAGTCTGAAATCCGCGAACACCGGGGAGCTGTTTTTT.

This clonotype was seen many times. The chain employs TRBV13 and TRBJ1-1; the D is unclear. V lost 7 bases to trimming and J lost 2 bases, with 17 bases between them. The CDR3 spans 15 residues. Germline V gives CDR1 PRHDT, CDR2 FYEKMQ (reference sequence). The CDR3 DNA reads TGTGCCAGCATCCTAGGAGTAGGGCGCAACACTGAAGCTTTCTTT. Its translation: CASILGVGRNTEAFF.